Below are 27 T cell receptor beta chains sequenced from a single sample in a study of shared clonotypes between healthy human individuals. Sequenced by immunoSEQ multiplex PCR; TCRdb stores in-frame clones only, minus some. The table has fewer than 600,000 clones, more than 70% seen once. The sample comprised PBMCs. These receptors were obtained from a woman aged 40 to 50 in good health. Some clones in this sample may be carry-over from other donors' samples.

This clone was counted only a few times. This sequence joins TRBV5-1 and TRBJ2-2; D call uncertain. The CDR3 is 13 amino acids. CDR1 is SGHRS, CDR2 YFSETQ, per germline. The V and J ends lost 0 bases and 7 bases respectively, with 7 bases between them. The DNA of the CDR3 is TGCGCCAGCAGCTTGGATGTGGTCGGGGAGCTGTTTTTT. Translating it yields CASSLDVVGELFF.

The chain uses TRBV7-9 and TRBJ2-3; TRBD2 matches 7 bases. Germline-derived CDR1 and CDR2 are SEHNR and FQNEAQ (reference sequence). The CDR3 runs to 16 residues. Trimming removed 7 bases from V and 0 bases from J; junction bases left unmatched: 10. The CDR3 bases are TGTGCCAGCACCCGAGGTACAGCGGGAAGCACAGATACGCAGTATTTT. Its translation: CASTRGTAGSTDTQYF.

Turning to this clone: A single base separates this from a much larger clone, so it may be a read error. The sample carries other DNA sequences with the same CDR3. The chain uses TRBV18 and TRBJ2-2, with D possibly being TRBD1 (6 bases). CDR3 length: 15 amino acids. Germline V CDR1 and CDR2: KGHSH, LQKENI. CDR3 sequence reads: CASSPFSGDAGELFF. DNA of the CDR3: TGTGCCAGCTCACCTTTTTCAGGGGATGCCGGGGAGTTGTTTTTT.

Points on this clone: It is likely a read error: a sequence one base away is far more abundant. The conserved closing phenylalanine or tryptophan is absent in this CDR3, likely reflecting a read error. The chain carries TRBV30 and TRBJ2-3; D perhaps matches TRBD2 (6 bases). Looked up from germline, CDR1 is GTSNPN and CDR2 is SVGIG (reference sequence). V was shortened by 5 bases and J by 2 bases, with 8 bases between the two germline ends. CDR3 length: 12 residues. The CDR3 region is CAWGTYTDTQYL. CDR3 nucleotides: TGTGCCTGGGGGACTTACACAGATACGCAGTATCTT.

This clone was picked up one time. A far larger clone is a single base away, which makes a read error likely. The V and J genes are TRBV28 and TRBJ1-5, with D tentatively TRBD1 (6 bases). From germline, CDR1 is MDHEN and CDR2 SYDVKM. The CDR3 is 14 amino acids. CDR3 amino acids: CASSFGGAGQSQHF. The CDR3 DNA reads TGTGCCAGCAGTTTTGGGGGGGCGGGTCAGTCCCAGCATTTT. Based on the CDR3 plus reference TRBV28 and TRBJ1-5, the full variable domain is DVKVTQSSRYLVKRTGEKVFLECVQDMDHENMFWYRQDPGLGLRLIYFSYDVKMKEKGDIPEGYSVSREKKERFSLILESASTNQTSMYLCASSFGGAGQSQHFGDGTRLSIL.

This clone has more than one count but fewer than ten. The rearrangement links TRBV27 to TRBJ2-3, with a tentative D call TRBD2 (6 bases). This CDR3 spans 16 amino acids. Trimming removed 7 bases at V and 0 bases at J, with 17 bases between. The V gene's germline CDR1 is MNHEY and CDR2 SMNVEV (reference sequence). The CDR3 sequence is CASNPQRRGSTDTQYF. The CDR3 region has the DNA TGTGCCAGCAATCCCCAACGGAGGGGCAGCACAGATACGCAGTATTTT.

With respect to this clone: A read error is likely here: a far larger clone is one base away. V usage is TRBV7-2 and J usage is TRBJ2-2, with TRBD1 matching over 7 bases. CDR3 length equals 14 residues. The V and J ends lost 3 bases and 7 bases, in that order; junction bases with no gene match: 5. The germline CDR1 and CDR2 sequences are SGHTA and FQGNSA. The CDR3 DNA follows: TGTGCCAGCAGCTTTAACAGGGGCATCGGGGAGCTGTTTTTT. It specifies CASSFNRGIGELFF.

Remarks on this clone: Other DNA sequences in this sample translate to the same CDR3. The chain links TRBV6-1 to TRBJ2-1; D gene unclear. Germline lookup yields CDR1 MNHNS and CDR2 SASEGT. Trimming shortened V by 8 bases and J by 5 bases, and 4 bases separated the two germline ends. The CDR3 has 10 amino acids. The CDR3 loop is CASADNEQFF. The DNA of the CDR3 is TGTGCCAGCGCCGACAATGAGCAGTTCTTC.

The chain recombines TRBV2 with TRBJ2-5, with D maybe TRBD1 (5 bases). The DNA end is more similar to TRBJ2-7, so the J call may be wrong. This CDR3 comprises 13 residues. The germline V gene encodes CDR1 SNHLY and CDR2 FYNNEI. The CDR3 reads CASLGAPSYEQYF. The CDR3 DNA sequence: TGTGCCAGTCTAGGGGCCCCTAGCTACGAGCAGTACTTC.

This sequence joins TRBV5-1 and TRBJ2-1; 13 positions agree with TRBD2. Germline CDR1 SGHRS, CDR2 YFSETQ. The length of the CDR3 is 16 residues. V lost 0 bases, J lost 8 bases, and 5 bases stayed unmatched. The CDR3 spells CASSLALAGGLHEQFF. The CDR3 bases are TGCGCCAGCAGCTTGGCACTAGCGGGAGGGCTTCATGAGCAGTTCTTC.

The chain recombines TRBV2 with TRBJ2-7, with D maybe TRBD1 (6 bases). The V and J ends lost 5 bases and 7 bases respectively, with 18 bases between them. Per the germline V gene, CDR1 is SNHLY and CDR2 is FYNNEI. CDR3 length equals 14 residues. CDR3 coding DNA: TGTGCCAGCAGTCCTGGACAGTTGCTAAGGGAGCAGTACTTC. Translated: CASSPGQLLREQYF. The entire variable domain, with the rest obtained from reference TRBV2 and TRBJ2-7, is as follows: EPEVTQTPSHQVTQMGQEVILRCVPISNHLYFYWYRQILGQKVEFLVSFYNNEISEKSEIFDDQFSVERPDGSNFTLKIRSTKLEDSAMYFCASSPGQLLREQYFGPGTRLTVT.

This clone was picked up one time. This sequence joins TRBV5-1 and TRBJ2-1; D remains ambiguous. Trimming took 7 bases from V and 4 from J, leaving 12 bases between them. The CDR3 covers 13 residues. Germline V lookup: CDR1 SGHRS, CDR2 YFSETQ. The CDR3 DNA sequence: TGCGCCAGCCATGCGCAGATGTACAATGAGCAGTTCTTC. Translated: CASHAQMYNEQFF.

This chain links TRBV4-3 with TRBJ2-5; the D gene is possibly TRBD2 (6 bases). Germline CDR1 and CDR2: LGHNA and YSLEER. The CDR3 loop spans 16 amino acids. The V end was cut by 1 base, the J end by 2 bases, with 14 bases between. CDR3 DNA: TGCGCCAGCAGCCAAGTTCGAGGTAGCGGTCAAGAGACCCAGTACTTC. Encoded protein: CASSQVRGSGQETQYF.

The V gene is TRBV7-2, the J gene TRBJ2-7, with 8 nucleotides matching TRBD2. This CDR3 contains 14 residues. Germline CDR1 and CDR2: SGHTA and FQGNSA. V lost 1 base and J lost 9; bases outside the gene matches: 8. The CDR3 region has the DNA TGTGCCAGCAGCTTAGATCGGGGCGGGAGGCTGCAGTACTTC. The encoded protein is CASSLDRGGRLQYF.

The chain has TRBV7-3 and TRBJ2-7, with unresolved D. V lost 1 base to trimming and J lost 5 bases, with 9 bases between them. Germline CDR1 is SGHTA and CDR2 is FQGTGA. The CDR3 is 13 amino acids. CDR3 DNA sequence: TGTGCCAGCAGCTTAAATGCTTTCAACGAGCAGTACTTC. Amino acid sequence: CASSLNAFNEQYF.

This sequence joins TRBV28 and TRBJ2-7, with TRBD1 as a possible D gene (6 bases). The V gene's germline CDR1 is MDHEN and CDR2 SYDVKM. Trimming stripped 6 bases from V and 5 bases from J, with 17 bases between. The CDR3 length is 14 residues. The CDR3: CASSIGTPADEQYF. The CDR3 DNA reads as TGTGCCAGCAGCATCGGGACACCAGCGGACGAGCAGTACTTC.

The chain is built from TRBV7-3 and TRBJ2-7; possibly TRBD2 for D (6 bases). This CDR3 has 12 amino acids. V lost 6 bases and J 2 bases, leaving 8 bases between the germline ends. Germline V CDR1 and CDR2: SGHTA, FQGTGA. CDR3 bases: TGTGCCAGCAGGGGGGGACCCTACGAGCAGTACTTC. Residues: CASRGGPYEQYF.

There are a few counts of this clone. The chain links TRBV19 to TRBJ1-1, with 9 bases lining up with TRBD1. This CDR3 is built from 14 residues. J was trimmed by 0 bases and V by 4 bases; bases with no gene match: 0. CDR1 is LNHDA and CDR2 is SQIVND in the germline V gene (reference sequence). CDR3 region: CASSRTGVNTEAFF. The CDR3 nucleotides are TGTGCCAGTAGTAGGACAGGGGTGAACACTGAAGCTTTCTTT.

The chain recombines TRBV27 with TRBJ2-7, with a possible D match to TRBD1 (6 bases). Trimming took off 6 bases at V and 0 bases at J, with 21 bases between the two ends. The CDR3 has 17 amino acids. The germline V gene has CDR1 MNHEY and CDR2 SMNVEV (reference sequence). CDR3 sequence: CASRFKTGYSASYEQYF. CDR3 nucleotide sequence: TGTGCCAGCAGATTTAAAACAGGGTATTCGGCCTCCTACGAGCAGTACTTC.

CDR3 loop: CASLRFGTGNEQYF. CDR3 bases: TGTGCCAGCCTACGATTCGGGACAGGCAACGAGCAGTACTTC. The chain has TRBV28 and TRBJ2-7; 8 nucleotides align to TRBD1. CDR1 is MDHEN, CDR2 SYDVKM, per germline. The CDR3 covers 14 residues. The trim removed 8 bases at V and 5 bases at J, leaving 11 bases unmatched.

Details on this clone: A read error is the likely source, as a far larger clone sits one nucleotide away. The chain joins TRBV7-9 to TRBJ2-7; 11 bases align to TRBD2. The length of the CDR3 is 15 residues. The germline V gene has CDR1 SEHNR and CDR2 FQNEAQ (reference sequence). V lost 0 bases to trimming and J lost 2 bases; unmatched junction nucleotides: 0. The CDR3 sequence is CASSLASGRAYEQYF. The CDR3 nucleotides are TGTGCCAGCAGCTTAGCTAGCGGGAGGGCCTACGAGCAGTACTTC.

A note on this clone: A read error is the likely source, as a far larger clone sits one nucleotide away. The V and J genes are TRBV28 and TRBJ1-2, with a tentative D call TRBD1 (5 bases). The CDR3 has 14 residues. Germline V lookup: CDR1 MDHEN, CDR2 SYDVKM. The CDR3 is CVSSLGDASYGYTF. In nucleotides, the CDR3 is TGTGTCAGCAGTTTGGGGGACGCCTCGTATGGCTACACCTTC.

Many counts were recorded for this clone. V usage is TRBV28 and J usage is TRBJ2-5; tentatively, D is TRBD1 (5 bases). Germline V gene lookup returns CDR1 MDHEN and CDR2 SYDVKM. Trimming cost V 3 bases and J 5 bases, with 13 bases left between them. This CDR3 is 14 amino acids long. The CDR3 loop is CASSLGGRQETQYF. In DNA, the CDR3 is TGTGCCAGCAGTTTGGGCGGACGACAGGAGACCCAGTACTTC.

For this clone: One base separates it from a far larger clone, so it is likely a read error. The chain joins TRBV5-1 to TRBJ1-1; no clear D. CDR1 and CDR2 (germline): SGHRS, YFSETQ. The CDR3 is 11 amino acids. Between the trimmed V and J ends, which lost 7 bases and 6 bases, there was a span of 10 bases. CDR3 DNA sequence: TGCGCCAGCGGGGATTATTCTGAAGCTTTCTTT. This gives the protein CASGDYSEAFF.

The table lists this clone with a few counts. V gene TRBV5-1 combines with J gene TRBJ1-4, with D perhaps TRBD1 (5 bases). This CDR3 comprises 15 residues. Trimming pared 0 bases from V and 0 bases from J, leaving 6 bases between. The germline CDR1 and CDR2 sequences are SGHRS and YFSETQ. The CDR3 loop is CASSLVTATNEKLFF. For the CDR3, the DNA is TGCGCCAGCAGCTTGGTGACAGCAACTAATGAAAAACTGTTTTTT.

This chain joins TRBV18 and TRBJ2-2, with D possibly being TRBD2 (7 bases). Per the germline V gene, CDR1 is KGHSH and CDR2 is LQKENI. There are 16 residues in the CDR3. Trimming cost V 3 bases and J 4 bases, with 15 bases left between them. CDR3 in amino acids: CASSPPTSRGTGELFF. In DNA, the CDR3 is TGTGCCAGCTCACCCCCGACTAGCAGGGGCACCGGGGAGCTGTTTTTT.

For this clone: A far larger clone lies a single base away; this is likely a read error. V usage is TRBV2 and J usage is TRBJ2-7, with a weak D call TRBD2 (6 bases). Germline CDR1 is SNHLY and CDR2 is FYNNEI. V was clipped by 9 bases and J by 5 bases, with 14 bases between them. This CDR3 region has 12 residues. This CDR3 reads CARTWGRNEQYF. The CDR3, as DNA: TGTGCCAGAACCTGGGGGAGGAACGAGCAGTACTTC.